A selection of T cell receptor beta chains follows, all from one sample in a study of blood T cells in healthy people across ages. A single record per CDR3 protein comes from TCRdb applying MiXCR to the 5' RACE reads. The sample includes around 800,000 distinct CDR3 sequences, around 24% seen only once; the top ten take around 2.9%. These same records also appear under a second study, on T cells of mothers and their children.

The sequencing sample was made of blood. The receptors were gathered from a boy younger than 18 in good health. The CDR3 runs from the conserved cysteine through the conserved F or W. The D gene is left open where the match is weak. Size values are once, few and many counts, or a class for expanded clones, and some rows have none.

clone size: -; V gene: TRBV11-2; J gene: TRBJ1-4; D gene: -; CDR3 length: 16; CDR3 protein: CASSLGSRASGEKLFF; CDR3 DNA: TGTGCCAGCAGCTTAGGATCGAGGGCATCGGGAGAAAAACTGTTTTTT
clone size: -; V gene: TRBV11-1; J gene: TRBJ2-5; D gene: -; CDR3 length: 15; CDR3 protein: CASRYGTQAYGTQYF; CDR3 DNA: TGTGCCAGCAGATACGGGACGCAGGCCTACGGGACCCAGTACTTC
clone size: few; V gene: TRBV6-2/TRBV6-3; J gene: TRBJ1-5; D gene: -; CDR3 length: 13; CDR3 protein: CASKQGVYQPQHF; CDR3 DNA: TGTGCCAGCAAACAGGGCGTTTATCAGCCCCAGCATTTT
clone size: -; V gene: TRBV5-1; J gene: TRBJ1-1; D gene: -; CDR3 length: 14; CDR3 protein: CASSFDGGNTEAFF; CDR3 DNA: TGCGCCAGCAGCTTCGACGGAGGTAACACTGAAGCTTTCTTT
clone size: -; V gene: TRBV5-1; J gene: TRBJ2-7; D gene: -; CDR3 length: 14; CDR3 protein: CASSLRGEVNEQYF; CDR3 DNA: TGCGCCAGCAGCTTGCGGGGCGAGGTGAACGAGCAGTACTTC
clone size: few; V gene: TRBV7-8; J gene: TRBJ1-4; D gene: TRBD1; CDR3 length: 16; CDR3 protein: CASSFLRQGRNEKLFF; CDR3 DNA: TGTGCCAGCAGCTTCCTACGACAGGGAAGAAATGAAAAACTGTTTTTT
clone size: -; V gene: TRBV27; J gene: TRBJ1-5; D gene: -; CDR3 length: 15; CDR3 protein: CASRPGRFSNQPQHF; CDR3 DNA: TGTGCCAGCAGGCCAGGACGGTTTAGCAATCAGCCCCAGCATTTT
clone size: few; V gene: TRBV11-2; J gene: TRBJ2-1; D gene: -; CDR3 length: 14; CDR3 protein: CASSLDGIYNEQFF; CDR3 DNA: TGTGCCAGCAGCTTAGACGGAATTTACAATGAGCAGTTCTTC
clone size: few; V gene: TRBV15; J gene: TRBJ1-2; D gene: -; CDR3 length: 13; CDR3 protein: CATSRDISGIYTF; CDR3 DNA: TGTGCCACCAGCAGAGATATTTCAGGAATCTACACCTTC
clone size: -; V gene: TRBV7-8; J gene: TRBJ2-3; D gene: TRBD2; CDR3 length: 15; CDR3 protein: CASSLWSGKADTQYF; CDR3 DNA: TGTGCCAGCAGCTTATGGAGCGGGAAGGCAGATACGCAGTATTTT
clone size: -; V gene: TRBV6-1; J gene: TRBJ2-2; D gene: TRBD2; CDR3 length: 14; CDR3 protein: CASSRDYSTGELFF; CDR3 DNA: TGTGCCAGCAGTCGGGACTATTCCACCGGGGAGCTGTTTTTT
clone size: -; V gene: TRBV20-1; J gene: TRBJ2-7; D gene: -; CDR3 length: 14; CDR3 protein: CSASFGGHPYEQYF; CDR3 DNA: TGCAGTGCTAGCTTCGGGGGGCATCCCTACGAGCAGTACTTC
clone size: few; V gene: TRBV27; J gene: TRBJ2-1; D gene: TRBD1; CDR3 length: 18; CDR3 protein: CASSPTDPTGGSYNEQFF; CDR3 DNA: TGTGCCAGCAGTCCGACCGACCCGACAGGGGGCTCCTACAATGAGCAGTTCTTC
clone size: few; V gene: TRBV15; J gene: TRBJ1-5; D gene: -; CDR3 length: 16; CDR3 protein: CATSSMTGMTNQPQHF; CDR3 DNA: TGTGCCACCAGCAGCATGACGGGCATGACTAATCAGCCCCAGCATTTT
clone size: -; V gene: TRBV30; J gene: TRBJ1-2; D gene: -; CDR3 length: 13; CDR3 protein: CAWSPQNNYGYTF; CDR3 DNA: TGTGCCTGGAGTCCCCAGAATAACTATGGCTACACCTTC
clone size: -; V gene: TRBV5-1; J gene: TRBJ1-1; D gene: -; CDR3 length: 15; CDR3 protein: CASSTMGALDTEAFF; CDR3 DNA: TGCGCCAGCAGCACAATGGGGGCCCTCGACACTGAAGCTTTCTTT
clone size: few; V gene: TRBV12-3/TRBV12-4; J gene: TRBJ1-2; D gene: -; CDR3 length: 12; CDR3 protein: CASSLDSRSYTF; CDR3 DNA: TGTGCCAGCAGTTTAGACTCTCGGAGCTACACCTTC
clone size: few; V gene: TRBV7-3; J gene: TRBJ1-1; D gene: -; CDR3 length: 13; CDR3 protein: CASSNGGNTEAFF; CDR3 DNA: TGTGCCAGCAGCAACGGGGGTAACACTGAGGCTTTCTTT
clone size: few; V gene: TRBV7-6; J gene: TRBJ2-1; D gene: -; CDR3 length: 14; CDR3 protein: CASSLGPLGDEQFF; CDR3 DNA: TGTGCCAGCAGCTTAGGGCCACTGGGGGATGAGCAGTTCTTC
clone size: -; V gene: TRBV6-5; J gene: TRBJ2-7; D gene: TRBD2; CDR3 length: 13; CDR3 protein: CASSASGDYEQYF; CDR3 DNA: TGTGCCAGCAGTGCTAGCGGGGACTACGAGCAGTACTTC
clone size: few; V gene: TRBV6-4; J gene: TRBJ2-3; D gene: -; CDR3 length: 13; CDR3 protein: CASSAGPTDTQYF; CDR3 DNA: TGTGCCAGCAGTGCAGGTCCTACAGATACGCAGTATTTT
clone size: few; V gene: TRBV7-6; J gene: TRBJ1-1; D gene: -; CDR3 length: 15; CDR3 protein: CASSLAGTADHEAFF; CDR3 DNA: TGTGCCAGCAGCTTAGCGGGGACGGCTGATCATGAAGCTTTCTTT
clone size: -; V gene: TRBV5-6; J gene: TRBJ2-7; D gene: -; CDR3 length: 13; CDR3 protein: CASSHGVSYEQYF; CDR3 DNA: TGTGCCAGCAGCCACGGGGTCTCCTACGAGCAGTACTTC
clone size: few; V gene: TRBV7-9; J gene: TRBJ1-2; D gene: -; CDR3 length: 12; CDR3 protein: CASSLRRLRYTF; CDR3 DNA: TGTGCCAGCAGCTTAAGGAGACTCCGCTACACCTTC
clone size: -; V gene: TRBV28; J gene: TRBJ2-7; D gene: TRBD1; CDR3 length: 11; CDR3 protein: CASGWTGKKYF; CDR3 DNA: TGTGCCAGCGGTTGGACAGGGAAGAAGTACTTC
clone size: many; V gene: TRBV28; J gene: TRBJ2-4; D gene: TRBD2; CDR3 length: 15; CDR3 protein: CASSAGGQSKNIQYF; CDR3 DNA: TGTGCCAGCAGTGCGGGGGGGCAAAGCAAAAACATTCAGTACTTC
clone size: few; V gene: TRBV27; J gene: TRBJ1-6; D gene: -; CDR3 length: 12; CDR3 protein: CASSFEGTALHF; CDR3 DNA: TGTGCCAGCAGTTTTGAGGGGACGGCCCTCCACTTT
clone size: -; V gene: TRBV3-1; J gene: TRBJ2-4; D gene: -; CDR3 length: 14; CDR3 protein: CASSQDPRRNIQYF; CDR3 DNA: TGTGCCAGCAGCCAAGATCCAAGGCGGAACATTCAGTACTTC
clone size: -; V gene: TRBV2; J gene: TRBJ2-5; D gene: -; CDR3 length: 13; CDR3 protein: CAGTPGLTLTQYF; CDR3 DNA: TGTGCCGGAACACCGGGGCTTACGTTGACCCAGTACTTC
clone size: -; V gene: TRBV20-1; J gene: TRBJ1-2; D gene: -; CDR3 length: 13; CDR3 protein: CSAWDTAFYGYTF; CDR3 DNA: TGCAGCGCGTGGGACACCGCCTTCTATGGCTACACCTTC
clone size: few; V gene: TRBV2; J gene: TRBJ2-2; D gene: -; CDR3 length: 14; CDR3 protein: CASRAPTNTGELFF; CDR3 DNA: TGTGCCAGCAGGGCACCAACGAACACCGGGGAGCTGTTTTTT
clone size: few; V gene: TRBV4-3; J gene: TRBJ1-2; D gene: -; CDR3 length: 17; CDR3 protein: CASSQDLEETFNYGYTF; CDR3 DNA: TGCGCCAGCAGCCAAGATTTAGAGGAGACGTTCAACTATGGCTACACCTTC
clone size: -; V gene: TRBV7-9; J gene: TRBJ2-7; D gene: -; CDR3 length: 17; CDR3 protein: CASSPSWVGENSYEQYF; CDR3 DNA: TGTGCCAGCAGCCCCTCTTGGGTAGGAGAGAACTCCTACGAGCAGTACTTC
clone size: few; V gene: TRBV15; J gene: TRBJ2-2; D gene: -; CDR3 length: 14; CDR3 protein: CATSRVGPTGELFF; CDR3 DNA: TGTGCCACCAGCAGAGTAGGCCCGACCGGGGAGCTGTTTTTT
clone size: -; V gene: TRBV3-1; J gene: TRBJ2-1; D gene: TRBD2; CDR3 length: 16; CDR3 protein: CASSQAWDYSYNEQFF; CDR3 DNA: TGTGCCAGCAGCCAAGCTTGGGACTACTCCTACAATGAGCAGTTCTTC
clone size: -; V gene: TRBV7-2; J gene: TRBJ1-2; D gene: TRBD1; CDR3 length: 16; CDR3 protein: CASSTPRTGPNYGYTF; CDR3 DNA: TGTGCCAGCAGCACCCCGAGGACAGGCCCTAACTATGGCTACACCTTC
clone size: -; V gene: TRBV5-5; J gene: TRBJ1-1; D gene: -; CDR3 length: 18; CDR3 protein: CASSYKSGTWHVDTEAFF; CDR3 DNA: TGTGCCAGCAGCTACAAATCCGGGACCTGGCATGTGGACACTGAAGCTTTCTTT
clone size: many; V gene: TRBV9; J gene: TRBJ2-3; D gene: -; CDR3 length: 12; CDR3 protein: CASSGDLYTQYF; CDR3 DNA: TGTGCCAGCAGCGGGGACCTCTATACGCAGTATTTT
clone size: few; V gene: TRBV27; J gene: TRBJ2-1; D gene: -; CDR3 length: 12; CDR3 protein: CASRSPYNEQFF; CDR3 DNA: TGTGCCAGCAGGAGCCCCTACAATGAGCAGTTCTTC
clone size: -; V gene: TRBV3-1; J gene: TRBJ2-5; D gene: -; CDR3 length: 13; CDR3 protein: CASSQGGVETQYF; CDR3 DNA: TGTGCCAGCAGCCAAGGAGGGGTCGAGACCCAGTACTTC
clone size: once; V gene: TRBV29-1; J gene: TRBJ2-7; D gene: -; CDR3 length: 13; CDR3 protein: CSVRSLFSYEQYF; CDR3 DNA: TGCAGCGTACGCTCGCTGTTCAGCTACGAGCAGTACTTC
clone size: few; V gene: TRBV7-2; J gene: TRBJ2-5; D gene: TRBD2; CDR3 length: 16; CDR3 protein: CASSWGLAGALVAQYF; CDR3 DNA: TGTGCCAGCAGCTGGGGGCTAGCGGGGGCCTTAGTCGCCCAGTACTTC
clone size: few; V gene: TRBV25-1; J gene: TRBJ2-5; D gene: -; CDR3 length: 14; CDR3 protein: CASSELGPEETQYF; CDR3 DNA: TGTGCCAGCAGTGAATTAGGACCCGAAGAGACCCAGTACTTC
clone size: -; V gene: TRBV2; J gene: TRBJ2-1; D gene: TRBD2; CDR3 length: 17; CDR3 protein: CASSEAKTSGRYNEQFF; CDR3 DNA: TGTGCCAGCAGTGAAGCGAAGACTAGCGGACGTTACAATGAGCAGTTCTTC
clone size: -; V gene: TRBV7-2; J gene: TRBJ2-7; D gene: -; CDR3 length: 14; CDR3 protein: CASSLNGRYTEQYF; CDR3 DNA: TGTGCCAGCAGCTTGAACGGACGGTATACCGAGCAGTACTTC
clone size: once; V gene: TRBV29-1; J gene: TRBJ2-7; D gene: -; CDR3 length: 13; CDR3 protein: CSVRPREHYEQYF; CDR3 DNA: TGCAGCGTTCGGCCCCGGGAACACTACGAGCAGTACTTC
clone size: -; V gene: TRBV24-1; J gene: TRBJ2-3; D gene: TRBD1; CDR3 length: 15; CDR3 protein: CATSEGQGATDTQYF; CDR3 DNA: TGTGCCACCAGTGAGGGACAGGGGGCGACAGATACGCAGTATTTT
clone size: -; V gene: TRBV20-1; J gene: TRBJ1-2; D gene: -; CDR3 length: 14; CDR3 protein: CSARPRGHNYGYTF; CDR3 DNA: TGCAGTGCTAGACCGCGGGGGCACAACTATGGCTACACCTTC
clone size: -; V gene: TRBV3-1; J gene: TRBJ2-5; D gene: -; CDR3 length: 14; CDR3 protein: CASSPLGFAETQYF; CDR3 DNA: TGTGCCAGCAGCCCGCTAGGATTTGCAGAGACCCAGTATTTC
clone size: -; V gene: TRBV29-1; J gene: TRBJ2-7; D gene: TRBD1; CDR3 length: 15; CDR3 protein: CSAALGTGSSYEQYF; CDR3 DNA: TGCAGCGCCGCGCTTGGGACAGGTAGCTCCTACGAGCAGTACTTC
clone size: few; V gene: TRBV3-1; J gene: TRBJ2-5; D gene: -; CDR3 length: 15; CDR3 protein: CASSQDLPVQETQYF; CDR3 DNA: TGTGCCAGCAGCCAAGATCTGCCAGTCCAAGAGACCCAGTACTTC
clone size: few; V gene: TRBV12-3/TRBV12-4; J gene: TRBJ1-2; D gene: -; CDR3 length: 17; CDR3 protein: CASSFVVNRPPGYGYTF; CDR3 DNA: TGTGCCAGCAGTTTTGTAGTAAACAGACCCCCTGGCTATGGCTACACCTTC
clone size: -; V gene: TRBV19; J gene: TRBJ2-1; D gene: TRBD1; CDR3 length: 15; CDR3 protein: CASSSDRGGGNEQFF; CDR3 DNA: TGTGCCAGTAGTTCCGACAGGGGGGGAGGCAATGAGCAGTTCTTC
clone size: -; V gene: TRBV28; J gene: TRBJ2-7; D gene: -; CDR3 length: 12; CDR3 protein: CAVQNRDDEQHF; CDR3 DNA: TGTGCGGTGCAAAACAGGGACGACGAGCAGCACTTC